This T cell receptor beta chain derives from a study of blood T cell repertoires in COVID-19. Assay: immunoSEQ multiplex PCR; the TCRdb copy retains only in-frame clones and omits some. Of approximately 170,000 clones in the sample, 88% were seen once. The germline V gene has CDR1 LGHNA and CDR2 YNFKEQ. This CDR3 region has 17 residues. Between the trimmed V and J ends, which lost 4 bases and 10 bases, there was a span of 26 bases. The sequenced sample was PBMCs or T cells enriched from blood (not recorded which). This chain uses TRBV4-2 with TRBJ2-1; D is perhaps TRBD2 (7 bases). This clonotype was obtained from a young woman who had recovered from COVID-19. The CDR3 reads CASSRGGRTEPRSEQFF. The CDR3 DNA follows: TGTGCCAGCAGCCGGGGGGGGCGGACCGAGCCTCGATCCGAGCAGTTCTTC.